This T cell receptor (beta chain) came from a study of OX40 agonist ivuxolimab in advanced cancers. Study summary: Patients in the trial were receiving intravenous ivuxolimab every 2 weeks, at doses of 0.01 to 10 mg/kg. The study reported partial responses in three patients: one hepatocellular carcinoma, two cutaneous melanoma.

Regarding this clone: In the same sample, other DNA sequences code for this CDR3.

V dropped 1 base and J dropped 1 base, with 8 bases sitting between them. This CDR3 spans 15 amino acids. Germline loops: CDR1 MGHRA, CDR2 YSYEKL. Sequenced by immunoSEQ multiplex PCR; TCRdb stores in-frame clones only, minus some. The sample carries roughly 64,000 clones, around 88% recorded once. Autoimmune disease history or systemic immunosuppression led to patients being barred. The gene calls are TRBV4-1 and TRBJ1-5, with a weak D call TRBD1 (5 bases). The starting material was CD4+ or CD8+ T cells sorted from blood, obtained in a trial of the OX40 agonist ivuxolimab. This TCR was recovered from an adult with an advanced solid tumor such as melanoma, head and neck, liver or kidney cancer. Written as DNA, the CDR3 is TGCGCCAGCAGCCAAGGGGGGACCAGCAATCAGCCCCAGCATTTT. Translated, it gives CASSQGGTSNQPQHF.